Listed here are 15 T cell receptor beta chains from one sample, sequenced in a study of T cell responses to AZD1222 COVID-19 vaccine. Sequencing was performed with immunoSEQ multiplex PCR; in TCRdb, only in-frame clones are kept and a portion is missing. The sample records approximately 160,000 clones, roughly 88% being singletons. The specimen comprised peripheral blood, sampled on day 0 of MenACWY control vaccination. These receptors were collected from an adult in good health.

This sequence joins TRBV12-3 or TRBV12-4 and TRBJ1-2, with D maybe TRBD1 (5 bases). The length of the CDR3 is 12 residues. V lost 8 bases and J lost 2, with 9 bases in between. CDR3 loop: CASGQGNYGYTF. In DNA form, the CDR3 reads TGTGCCAGCGGGCAGGGAAACTATGGCTACACCTTC.

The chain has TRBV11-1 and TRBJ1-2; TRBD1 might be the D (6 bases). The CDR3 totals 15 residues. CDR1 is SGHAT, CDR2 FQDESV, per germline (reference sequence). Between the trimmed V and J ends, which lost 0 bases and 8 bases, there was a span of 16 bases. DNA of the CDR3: TGTGCCAGCAGCTTAGCGCGCGGGGGCGTTTACGGCTACACCTTC. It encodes CASSLARGGVYGYTF.

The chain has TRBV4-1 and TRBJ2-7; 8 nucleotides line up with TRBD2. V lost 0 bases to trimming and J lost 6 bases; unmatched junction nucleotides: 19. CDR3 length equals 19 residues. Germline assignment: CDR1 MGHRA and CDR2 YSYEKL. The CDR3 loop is CASSQDGGQPGLEWLEQYF. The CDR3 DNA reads TGCGCCAGCAGCCAAGACGGGGGTCAACCGGGACTAGAATGGCTCGAGCAGTACTTC.

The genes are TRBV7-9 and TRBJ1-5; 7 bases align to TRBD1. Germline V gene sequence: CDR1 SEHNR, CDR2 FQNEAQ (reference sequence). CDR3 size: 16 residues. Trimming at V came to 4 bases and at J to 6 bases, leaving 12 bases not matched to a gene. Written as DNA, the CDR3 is TGTGCCAGCAGCTCGACGGGGAGGGGGCAAGGTCAGCCCCAGCATTTT. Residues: CASSSTGRGQGQPQHF.

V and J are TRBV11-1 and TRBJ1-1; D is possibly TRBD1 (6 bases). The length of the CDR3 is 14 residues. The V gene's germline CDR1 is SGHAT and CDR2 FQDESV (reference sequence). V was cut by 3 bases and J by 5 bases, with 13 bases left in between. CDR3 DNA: TGTGCCAGCAGCTTTACGGGGGCGGGGACTGAAGCTTTCTTT. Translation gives CASSFTGAGTEAFF.

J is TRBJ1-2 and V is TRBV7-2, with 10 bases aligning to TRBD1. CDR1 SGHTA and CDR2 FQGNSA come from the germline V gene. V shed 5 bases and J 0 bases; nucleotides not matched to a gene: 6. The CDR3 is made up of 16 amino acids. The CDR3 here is CASSIGTGAANYGYTF. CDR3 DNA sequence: TGTGCCAGCAGCATAGGGACAGGGGCGGCTAACTATGGCTACACCTTC.

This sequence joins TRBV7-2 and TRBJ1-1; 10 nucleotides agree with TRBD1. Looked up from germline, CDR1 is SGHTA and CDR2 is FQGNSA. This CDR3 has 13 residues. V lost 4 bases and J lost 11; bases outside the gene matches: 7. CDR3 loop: CASSYSGTGAAFF. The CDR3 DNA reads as TGTGCCAGCAGCTACTCCGGGACAGGGGCCGCTTTCTTT.

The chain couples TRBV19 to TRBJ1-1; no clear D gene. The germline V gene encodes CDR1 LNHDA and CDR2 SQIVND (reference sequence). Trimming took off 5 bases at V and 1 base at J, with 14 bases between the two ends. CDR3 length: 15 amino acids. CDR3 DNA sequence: TGTGCCAGTAGTCCACGTCCGGGCTCGAACACTGAAGCTTTCTTT. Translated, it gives CASSPRPGSNTEAFF.

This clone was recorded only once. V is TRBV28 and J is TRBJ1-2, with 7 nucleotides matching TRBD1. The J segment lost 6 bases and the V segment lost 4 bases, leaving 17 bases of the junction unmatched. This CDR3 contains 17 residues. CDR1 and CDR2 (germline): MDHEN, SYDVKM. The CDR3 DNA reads TGTGCCAGCAGTTCCTTACCCCAGACAGGGAGGGTGGATGGCTACACCTTC. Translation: CASSSLPQTGRVDGYTF.

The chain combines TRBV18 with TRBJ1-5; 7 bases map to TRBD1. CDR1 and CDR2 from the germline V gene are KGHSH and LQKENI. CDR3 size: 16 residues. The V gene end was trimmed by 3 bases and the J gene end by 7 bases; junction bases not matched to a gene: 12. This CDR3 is CASSPGTQTGVQPQHF. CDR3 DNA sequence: TGTGCCAGCTCACCTGGTACCCAAACAGGGGTCCAGCCCCAGCATTTT.

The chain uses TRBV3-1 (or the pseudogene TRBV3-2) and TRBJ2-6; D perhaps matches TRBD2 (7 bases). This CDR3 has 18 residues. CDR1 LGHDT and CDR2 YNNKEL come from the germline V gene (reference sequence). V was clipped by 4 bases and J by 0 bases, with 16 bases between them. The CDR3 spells CASSPLGLGGSGANVLTF. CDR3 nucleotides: TGTGCCAGCAGCCCCCTCGGACTAGGGGGCTCTGGGGCCAACGTCCTGACTTTC.

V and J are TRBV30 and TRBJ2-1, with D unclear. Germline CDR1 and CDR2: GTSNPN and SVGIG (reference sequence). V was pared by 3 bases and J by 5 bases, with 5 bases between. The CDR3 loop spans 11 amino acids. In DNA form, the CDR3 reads TGTGCCTGGAGGGGGAACAATGAGCAGTTCTTC. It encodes CAWRGNNEQFF. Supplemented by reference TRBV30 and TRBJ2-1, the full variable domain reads SQTIHQWPATLVQPVGSPLSLECTVEGTSNPNLYWYRQAAGRGLQLLFYSVGIGQISSEVPQNLSASRPQDRQFILSSKKLLLSDSGFYLCAWRGNNEQFFGPGTRLTVL.

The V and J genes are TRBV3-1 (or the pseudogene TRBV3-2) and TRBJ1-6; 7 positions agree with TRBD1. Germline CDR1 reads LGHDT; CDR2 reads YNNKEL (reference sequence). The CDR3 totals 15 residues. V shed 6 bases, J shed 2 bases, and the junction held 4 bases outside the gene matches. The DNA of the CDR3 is TGTGCCAGCAGAAAAGGGGGCGCCTATAATTCACCCCTCCACTTT. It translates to CASRKGGAYNSPLHF.

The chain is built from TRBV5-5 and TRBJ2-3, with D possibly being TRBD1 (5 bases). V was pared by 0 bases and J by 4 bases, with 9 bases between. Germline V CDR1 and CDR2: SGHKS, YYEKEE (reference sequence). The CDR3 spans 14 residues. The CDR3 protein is CASSLAGLSDTQYF. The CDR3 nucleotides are TGTGCCAGCAGCTTGGCAGGGCTTTCAGATACGCAGTATTTT.

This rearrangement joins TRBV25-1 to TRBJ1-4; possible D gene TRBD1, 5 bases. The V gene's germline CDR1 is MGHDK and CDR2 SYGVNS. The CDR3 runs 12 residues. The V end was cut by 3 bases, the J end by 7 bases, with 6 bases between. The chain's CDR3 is CASSDGGEKLFF. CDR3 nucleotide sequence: TGTGCCAGCAGTGATGGGGGTGAAAAACTGTTTTTT.